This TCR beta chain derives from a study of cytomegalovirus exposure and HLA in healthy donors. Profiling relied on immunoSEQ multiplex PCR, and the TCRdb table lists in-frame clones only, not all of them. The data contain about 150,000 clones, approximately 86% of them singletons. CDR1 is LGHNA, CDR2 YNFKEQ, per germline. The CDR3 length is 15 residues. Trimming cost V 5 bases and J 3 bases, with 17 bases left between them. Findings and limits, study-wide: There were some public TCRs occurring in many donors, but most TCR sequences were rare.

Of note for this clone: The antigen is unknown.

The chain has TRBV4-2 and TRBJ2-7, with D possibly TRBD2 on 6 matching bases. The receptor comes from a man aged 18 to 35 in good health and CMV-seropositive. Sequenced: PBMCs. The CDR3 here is CASSFTGTLLYEQYF. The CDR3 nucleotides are TGTGCCAGCAGCTTTACCGGGACTTTACTCTACGAGCAGTACTTC.